Reported below is one T cell receptor (beta chain). A much larger clone differs from this one at a single base, so this may be a read error. What was amplified from RNA transcripts were TCR beta CDR3 regions. A first-round RT-PCR of the TCR CDR3 used the HTBI primer set. MiXCR was run by TCRdb on the multiplex PCR reads, yielding one entry per CDR3 protein. Of approximately 600,000 distinct CDR3 sequences in the sample, more than 20% were seen once. These data are taken from a study of T cells in Graves' hyperthyroidism and ophthalmopathy. CDR1 is SGHNT and CDR2 is YENEEA in the germline V gene. The CDR3 totals 12 residues.

V gene TRBV11-3 combines with J gene TRBJ2-1; D ambiguous. The clonotype was recovered from a man aged 30-40 years with Graves' ophthalmopathy. Specimen: blood. CDR3 nucleotide sequence: TGTGCCAGCAGCCTTTATAGCCATGAGCGGTTCTTC. Protein product: CASSLYSHERFF.